The 20 T cell receptor beta chains given below trace back to one sample, sequenced in a study of blood T cell repertoires in COVID-19 (dated by TCRdb to the early 2020s). The protocol used for the library was the immunoSEQ multiplex PCR assay. TCRdb re-hosts the immuneACCESS table, in-frame sequences only. Its copies lack some clones; in the studies checked, an unresolved V gene accounts for under half of them, and the cause for the rest is not known. This sample holds about 300,000 clones; 70% to 90% were observed only once. Clones ranked in the top ten supply 5.5% to 8% of the sample. The sample consisted of peripheral blood. The receptors come from a woman between 50 and 59 years old with COVID-19, enrolled during active disease.

The chain uses TRBV18 and TRBJ1-6; no clear D gene. The CDR3 length is 15 residues. V lost 6 bases and J lost 10, with 19 bases in between. CDR1 and CDR2 (germline): KGHSH, LQKENI. CDR3 DNA: TGTGCCAGCTCCCCGTCCGGGATCTATGGGTCACCCCTCCACTTT. This encodes CASSPSGIYGSPLHF.

This clone was detected only once. The rearrangement links TRBV3-1 (or the pseudogene TRBV3-2) to TRBJ2-7, with 9 bases lining up with TRBD1. Losses at the gene ends were 3 bases for V and 3 bases for J; bases not matched to a gene: 9. Germline V gene sequence: CDR1 LGHDT, CDR2 YNNKEL (reference sequence). This CDR3 has 16 residues. The CDR3 reads CASSHTTPGQGYEQYF. The CDR3 coding sequence is TGTGCCAGCAGCCATACTACACCGGGACAGGGCTACGAGCAGTACTTC.

The chain uses TRBV3-1 (or the pseudogene TRBV3-2) and TRBJ2-2; TRBD2 aligns across 11 bases. V lost 1 base and J lost 7; bases outside the gene matches: 5. CDR1 and CDR2 from the germline V gene are LGHDT and YNNKEL (reference sequence). The CDR3 spans 16 residues. CDR3 DNA sequence: TGTGCCAGCAGCCAAGGTAGCGGGAGGGCCGGCGGGGAGCTGTTTTTT. It is translated as CASSQGSGRAGGELFF.

The rearrangement uses TRBV28 and TRBJ2-3; the D gene is possibly TRBD1 (5 bases). V dropped 0 bases and J dropped 0 bases, with 7 bases sitting between them. Germline CDR1 is MDHEN and CDR2 is SYDVKM. CDR3 length equals 15 residues. Written as DNA, the CDR3 is TGTGCCAGCAGTTTATGGACAGAAAGCACAGATACGCAGTATTTT. Translated: CASSLWTESTDTQYF.

V usage is TRBV6-2 or TRBV6-3 and J usage is TRBJ1-2; 9 nucleotides agree with TRBD1. V gave up 2 bases and J gave up 0 bases; unmatched junction bases: 1. The CDR3 is 15 amino acids. Germline lookup yields CDR1 MNHEY and CDR2 SVGEGT. The CDR3 DNA reads TGTGCCAGCAGTTACGGACAGGGGCCTAACTATGGCTACACCTTC. It is translated as CASSYGQGPNYGYTF.

This chain joins TRBV18 and TRBJ2-1; 9 bases fit TRBD2. Per the germline V gene, CDR1 is KGHSH and CDR2 is LQKENI. The trim removed 2 bases at V and 4 bases at J, leaving 3 bases unmatched. The CDR3 length is 15 residues. CDR3 in amino acids: CASSPAGGRYNEQFF. The DNA of the CDR3 is TGTGCCAGCTCACCAGCGGGAGGGCGATACAATGAGCAGTTCTTC.

The chain has TRBV19 and TRBJ1-2; D is possibly TRBD1 (6 bases). Trimming stripped 2 bases from V and 7 bases from J, with 23 bases between. Germline V lookup: CDR1 LNHDA, CDR2 SQIVND (reference sequence). The CDR3 sequence is 17 residues long. This CDR3 is CASSISNFRGGRSGYTF. Written as DNA, the CDR3 is TGTGCCAGTAGTATATCAAACTTTAGGGGGGGGCGGAGTGGCTACACCTTC.

CDR3 bases: TGTGCCAGCAGTGGGGCAGGGCTGGATGAAAAACTGTTTTTT. Amino acid sequence: CASSGAGLDEKLFF. The chain couples TRBV2 to TRBJ1-4; a possible D gene is TRBD1 (5 bases). V shed 4 bases and J shed 6 bases, with 12 bases lying between them. In germline, CDR1 is SNHLY, CDR2 FYNNEI. CDR3 length equals 14 residues.

The chain joins TRBV5-1 to TRBJ1-2; 7 bases fit TRBD1. V shed 4 bases and J 7 bases; nucleotides not matched to a gene: 13. There are 15 residues in the CDR3. The germline V gene encodes CDR1 SGHRS and CDR2 YFSETQ. The CDR3 sequence is CASSPPGGGFSGYTF. CDR3 nucleotides: TGCGCCAGCAGCCCCCCGGGAGGGGGCTTCAGTGGCTACACCTTC.

The chain links TRBV5-1 to TRBJ2-3, with a tentative D call TRBD1 (5 bases). Germline lookup yields CDR1 SGHRS and CDR2 YFSETQ. This CDR3 is 14 amino acids long. The ends were cut back, 4 bases at V and 4 bases at J, with 13 bases in the middle. CDR3 loop: CASSAGHRADTQYF. CDR3 nucleotides: TGCGCCAGCAGCGCCGGACACCGGGCAGATACGCAGTATTTT.

The chain couples TRBV7-2 to TRBJ2-3; 8 bases agree with TRBD2. This CDR3 spans 17 amino acids. Looked up from germline, CDR1 is SGHTA and CDR2 is FQGNSA. V shed 4 bases and J 5 bases; nucleotides not matched to a gene: 14. CDR3 residues: CASSSRVAGLVIDTQYF. CDR3 DNA: TGTGCCAGCAGCTCTCGAGTAGCGGGATTAGTCATAGATACGCAGTATTTT.

The chain links TRBV5-6 to TRBJ2-3; no reliable D call. This CDR3 contains 13 residues. Germline CDR1 reads SGHDT; CDR2 reads YYEEEE. V was shortened by 0 bases and J by 2 bases, with 4 bases between the two germline ends. The CDR3 DNA follows: TGTGCCAGCAGCTTGGTTAACACAGATACGCAGTATTTT. Its translation is CASSLVNTDTQYF.

The rearrangement uses TRBV6-5 and TRBJ1-2, with D perhaps TRBD1 (5 bases). CDR3 length: 14 residues. Germline V gene sequence: CDR1 MNHEY, CDR2 SVGAGI. The V end was cut by 6 bases, the J end by 5 bases, with 16 bases between. The CDR3 DNA reads TGTGCCAGCAGAAACCGGGACGGGGGGTATGGCTACACCTTC. Translating gives CASRNRDGGYGYTF.

This clone was seen a few times. The rearrangement joins TRBV4-1 to TRBJ2-3, with D perhaps TRBD2 (5 bases). The CDR3 length is 15 residues. The V gene lost 0 bases and the J gene lost 2 bases, with 9 bases spanning the gap. Looked up from germline, CDR1 is MGHRA and CDR2 is YSYEKL. This CDR3 reads CASSQERVNTDTQYF. CDR3 sequence (DNA): TGCGCCAGCAGCCAAGAGAGGGTCAACACAGATACGCAGTATTTT.

The rearrangement links TRBV11-2 to TRBJ2-5; 13 bases are shared with TRBD2. J was trimmed by 7 bases and V by 5 bases; bases with no gene match: 10. The CDR3 length is 16 residues. Germline lookup yields CDR1 SGHAT and CDR2 FQNNGV. Here the CDR3 DNA reads TGTGCCAGCAGCCCACATCAGAGACTAGCGGGAGGGACCCAGTACTTC. Translating it yields CASSPHQRLAGGTQYF.

V is TRBV2 and J is TRBJ1-6; D is possibly TRBD1 (5 bases). V was clipped by 4 bases and J by 5 bases, with 12 bases between them. There are 15 residues in the CDR3. Germline-derived CDR1 and CDR2 are SNHLY and FYNNEI. The CDR3 protein is CASSGGQSNNSPLHF. In DNA, the CDR3 is TGTGCCAGCAGTGGCGGACAATCCAATAATTCACCCCTCCACTTT. The whole variable domain, remainder taken from reference TRBV2 and TRBJ1-6, is EPEVTQTPSHQVTQMGQEVILRCVPISNHLYFYWYRQILGQKVEFLVSFYNNEISEKSEIFDDQFSVERPDGSNFTLKIRSTKLEDSAMYFCASSGGQSNNSPLHFGNGTRLTVT.

The chain links TRBV4-3 to TRBJ2-7, with D possibly TRBD1 on 5 matching bases. CDR1 and CDR2 from the germline V gene are LGHNA and YSLEER. This CDR3 contains 14 residues. V dropped 5 bases and J dropped 0 bases, with 11 bases sitting between them. The CDR3: CASSSGRGSYEQYF. CDR3 in DNA: TGCGCCAGCAGCTCCGGAAGGGGCTCCTACGAGCAGTACTTC.

The rearrangement links TRBV5-1 to TRBJ1-4; no definite D call. Germline loops: CDR1 SGHRS, CDR2 YFSETQ. The CDR3 is 12 amino acids. Deletions cut 0 bases from V and 10 bases from J, with 7 bases between. Here the CDR3 reads CASSLVEGKLFF. CDR3 coding DNA: TGCGCCAGCAGCTTGGTCGAGGGAAAACTGTTTTTT.

This chain links TRBV7-2 with TRBJ1-6; 8 nucleotides agree with TRBD1. V shed 5 bases and J 8 bases; nucleotides not matched to a gene: 14. Germline assignment: CDR1 SGHTA and CDR2 FQGNSA. The CDR3 covers 17 residues. CDR3 protein: CASSPPGAGGAYSPLHF. CDR3 DNA: TGTGCCAGCAGCCCCCCGGGGGCAGGGGGCGCATATTCACCCCTCCACTTT.

CDR3 protein: CATSDSRTGGARKLFF. The CDR3 nucleotides are TGTGCCACCAGTGACTCCAGGACAGGGGGGGCGAGAAAACTGTTTTTT. The chain combines TRBV24-1 with TRBJ1-4; 10 nucleotides line up with TRBD1. Unmatched junction bases numbered 11, after V lost 4 bases and J lost 10 bases. Looked up from germline, CDR1 is KGHDR and CDR2 is SFDVKD. This CDR3 region has 16 residues.